These T cell receptor beta chains were read from a single sample in a study of OX40 agonist ivuxolimab in advanced cancers. The assay was immunoSEQ multiplex PCR, and TCRdb's table has in-frame clones only and misses some. The sample holds just over 90,000 clones, 94% seen once. Material: CD4+ or CD8+ T cells sorted from blood, obtained in a trial of the OX40 agonist ivuxolimab. These receptors all stem from an adult with an advanced solid tumor such as melanoma, head and neck, liver or kidney cancer. The conserved cysteine and the conserved F or W are not part of the CDR3 here. The order of the fields is V gene, CDR3 protein.

v_call: TRBV27; cdr3_aa: ASRDREGLDGEAF
v_call: TRBV19; cdr3_aa: ASSLSGSSYNEQF
v_call: TRBV19; cdr3_aa: ASSMVDRGQFGEQY
v_call: TRBV7-3; cdr3_aa: ASSSQGGTDTQY
v_call: TRBV5-6; cdr3_aa: ASSPGYQVGEQY
v_call: TRBV10-3; cdr3_aa: AISESAPLRGEAF
v_call: TRBV6-5; cdr3_aa: ASSRTGGTGELF
v_call: TRBV28; cdr3_aa: ASSFGSTGPGNTIY
v_call: TRBV27; cdr3_aa: ASGNPRAYNSPLH
v_call: TRBV5-3; cdr3_aa: ARSPLGGPEQY
v_call: TRBV6-5; cdr3_aa: ASSYRDRGYEQY
v_call: TRBV29-1; cdr3_aa: SAGLAGGNEQF
v_call: TRBV29-1; cdr3_aa: STKDRNTEAF
v_call: TRBV5-4; cdr3_aa: ASSPSLSGELF
v_call: TRBV9; cdr3_aa: ASSLTGTELNTGELF
v_call: TRBV27; cdr3_aa: ASSFGSGYGYT
v_call: TRBV30; cdr3_aa: AGTPGLATETQY
v_call: TRBV19; cdr3_aa: ASSMDRGRATNEKLF
v_call: TRBV5-5; cdr3_aa: ASSLSDTRVYGYT
v_call: TRBV6-5; cdr3_aa: ASSQRQGGGETQY
v_call: TRBV6-5; cdr3_aa: ASSYSLKTGGNEQF
v_call: TRBV27; cdr3_aa: ASSPPRNSPLH
v_call: TRBV9; cdr3_aa: ASSPRATSGKDNEQF
v_call: TRBV29-1; cdr3_aa: SVVRGVERY
v_call: TRBV5-1; cdr3_aa: ASSLLGREDHEQY
v_call: TRBV28; cdr3_aa: ASRRGIGHDEQY
v_call: TRBV15; cdr3_aa: ATSRDLADIQPQH
v_call: TRBV29-1; cdr3_aa: SARQGRSEQF
v_call: TRBV19; cdr3_aa: ASSPGQGSSYEQY
v_call: TRBV7-3; cdr3_aa: ASSSDGETQY
v_call: TRBV4-1; cdr3_aa: ASSPNPGLYTEAF
v_call: TRBV6-6; cdr3_aa: ASRQTGSITYEQY
v_call: TRBV19; cdr3_aa: ASSIGGNEQY
v_call: TRBV11-2; cdr3_aa: ASSLVPTGELF
v_call: TRBV7-9; cdr3_aa: ASSLGLTSYNEQF
v_call: TRBV11-2; cdr3_aa: ASSPEGLAYEQY
v_call: TRBV29-1; cdr3_aa: SVLTSPGELF
v_call: TRBV27; cdr3_aa: ASSLQGRGREQY
v_call: TRBV28; cdr3_aa: ASRRGLAGGYNEQF
v_call: TRBV7-9; cdr3_aa: ASSLVGGNNEQF
v_call: TRBV4-3; cdr3_aa: ASSQGTGRDGKLF
v_call: TRBV5-4; cdr3_aa: ASSGGGTYEQY
v_call: TRBV6-4; cdr3_aa: ASSDSGTGELF
v_call: TRBV30; cdr3_aa: AWYRDAYRELY
v_call: TRBV27; cdr3_aa: ASSPGTGVYEQY
v_call: TRBV11-2; cdr3_aa: ASSFPGTSRYEQY
v_call: TRBV4-1; cdr3_aa: ASSQGVEQF
v_call: TRBV29-1; cdr3_aa: SVEERGAGANVLT
v_call: TRBV5-1; cdr3_aa: ASSDWFAGDGYT
v_call: TRBV27; cdr3_aa: ASSTVLRRSEAF
v_call: TRBV7-3; cdr3_aa: ASSYLAGAEDTQY
v_call: TRBV14; cdr3_aa: ASSPAYNEQF
v_call: TRBV11-2; cdr3_aa: ASSHRTSGYQETQY
v_call: TRBV19; cdr3_aa: ASSIGNLNTEAF
v_call: TRBV6-1; cdr3_aa: ASIVKGGDGYT
v_call: TRBV11-2; cdr3_aa: ASSPDGGNTIY
v_call: TRBV27; cdr3_aa: ASSSWGDTEAF